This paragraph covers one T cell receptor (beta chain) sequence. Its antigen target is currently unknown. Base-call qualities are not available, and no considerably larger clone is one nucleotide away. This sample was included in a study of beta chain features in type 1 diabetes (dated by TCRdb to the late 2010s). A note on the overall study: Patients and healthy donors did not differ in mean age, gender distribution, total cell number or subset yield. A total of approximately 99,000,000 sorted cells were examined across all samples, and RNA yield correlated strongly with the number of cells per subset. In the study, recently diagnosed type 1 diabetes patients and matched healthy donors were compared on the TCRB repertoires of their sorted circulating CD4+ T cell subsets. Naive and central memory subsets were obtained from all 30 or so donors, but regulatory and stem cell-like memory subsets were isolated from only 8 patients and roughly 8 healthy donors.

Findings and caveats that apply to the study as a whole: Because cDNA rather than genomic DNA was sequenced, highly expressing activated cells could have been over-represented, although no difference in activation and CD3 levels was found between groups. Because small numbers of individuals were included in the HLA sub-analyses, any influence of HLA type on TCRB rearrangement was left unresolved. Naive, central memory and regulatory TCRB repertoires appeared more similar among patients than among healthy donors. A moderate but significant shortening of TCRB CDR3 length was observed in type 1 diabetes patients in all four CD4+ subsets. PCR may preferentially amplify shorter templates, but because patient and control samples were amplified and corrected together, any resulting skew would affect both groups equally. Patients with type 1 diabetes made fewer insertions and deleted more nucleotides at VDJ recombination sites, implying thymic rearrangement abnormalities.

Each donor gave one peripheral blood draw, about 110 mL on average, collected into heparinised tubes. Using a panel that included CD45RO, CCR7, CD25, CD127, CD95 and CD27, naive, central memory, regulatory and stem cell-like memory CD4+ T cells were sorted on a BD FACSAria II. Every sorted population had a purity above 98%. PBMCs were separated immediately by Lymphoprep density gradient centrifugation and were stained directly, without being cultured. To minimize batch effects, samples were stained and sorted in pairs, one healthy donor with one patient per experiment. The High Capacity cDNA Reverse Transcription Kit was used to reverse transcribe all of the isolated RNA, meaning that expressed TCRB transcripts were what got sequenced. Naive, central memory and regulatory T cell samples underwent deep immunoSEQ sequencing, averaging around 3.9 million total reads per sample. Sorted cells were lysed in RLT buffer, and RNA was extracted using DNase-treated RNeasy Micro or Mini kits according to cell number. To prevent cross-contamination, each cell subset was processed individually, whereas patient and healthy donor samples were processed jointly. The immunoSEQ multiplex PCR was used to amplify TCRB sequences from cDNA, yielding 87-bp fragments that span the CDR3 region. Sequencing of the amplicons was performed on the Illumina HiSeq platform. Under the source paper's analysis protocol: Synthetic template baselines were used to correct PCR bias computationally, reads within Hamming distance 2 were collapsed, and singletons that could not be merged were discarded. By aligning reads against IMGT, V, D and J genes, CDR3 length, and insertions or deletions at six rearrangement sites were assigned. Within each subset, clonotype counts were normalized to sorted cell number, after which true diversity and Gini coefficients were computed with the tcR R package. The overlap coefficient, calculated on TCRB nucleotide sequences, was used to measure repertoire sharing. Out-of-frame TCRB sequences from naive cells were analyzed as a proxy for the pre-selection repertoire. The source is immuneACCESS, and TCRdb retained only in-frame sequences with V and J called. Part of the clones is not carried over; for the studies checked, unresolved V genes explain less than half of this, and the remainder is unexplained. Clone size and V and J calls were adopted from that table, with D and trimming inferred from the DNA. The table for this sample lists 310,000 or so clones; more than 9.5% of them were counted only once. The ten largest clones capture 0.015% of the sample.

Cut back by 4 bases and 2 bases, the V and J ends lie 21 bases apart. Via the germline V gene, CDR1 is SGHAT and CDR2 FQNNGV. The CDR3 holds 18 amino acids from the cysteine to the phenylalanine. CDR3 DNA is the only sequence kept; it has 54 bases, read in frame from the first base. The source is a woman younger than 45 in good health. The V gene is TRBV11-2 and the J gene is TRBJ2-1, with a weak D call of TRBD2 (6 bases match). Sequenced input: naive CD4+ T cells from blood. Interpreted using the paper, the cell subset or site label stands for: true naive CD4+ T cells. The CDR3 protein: CASSSSSWGETTYNEQFF. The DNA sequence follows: TGTGCCAGCAGCTCCTCATCTTGGGGGGAAACGACCTACAATGAGCAGTTCTTC.